A single sample is the source of the 20 T cell receptor beta chains below, sequenced in a study of blood T cell repertoires in COVID-19. Only in-frame clones appear in the TCRdb table, and some are missing; sequencing was by immunoSEQ multiplex PCR. This repertoire shows 110,000 to 150,000 clones, around 81% found once; its top ten account for roughly 7.3%. The sample comprised peripheral blood. The receptors shown here come from a human donor in a cohort sampled during active COVID-19.

This chain uses TRBV6-5 with TRBJ2-1, with D possibly being TRBD2 (7 bases). Trimming took off 4 bases at V and 5 bases at J, with 15 bases between the two ends. The CDR3 consists of 15 residues. Germline-derived CDR1 and CDR2 are MNHEY and SVGAGI. The CDR3 DNA follows: TGTGCCAGCAGTTCTTGGGGGGGCGCAGACAATGAGCAGTTCTTC. Amino acids: CASSSWGGADNEQFF.

This chain joins TRBV27 and TRBJ2-3; 7 nucleotides line up with TRBD2. Trimming cost V 7 bases and J 5 bases; bases outside gene matches: 12. Per germline, CDR1 MNHEY and CDR2 SMNVEV (reference sequence). The CDR3 spans 15 residues. This chain's CDR3 is CASTSGRGIGDTQYF. Here the CDR3 DNA reads TGTGCCAGCACCTCAGGGCGGGGGATAGGAGATACGCAGTATTTT.

The chain is built from TRBV18 and TRBJ1-4; TRBD1 matches at 8 bases. Germline V gene sequence: CDR1 KGHSH, CDR2 LQKENI. This CDR3 has 16 amino acids. V shed 3 bases and J 3 bases; nucleotides not matched to a gene: 6. CDR3 nucleotide sequence: TGTGCCAGCTCACCCCAGGGGGCTGAAGCTAATGAAAAACTGTTTTTT. Its protein product is CASSPQGAEANEKLFF.

The rearrangement links TRBV2 to TRBJ2-5; D might be TRBD1 (5 bases). Trimming shortened V by 7 bases and J by 2 bases, and 14 bases separated the two germline ends. The CDR3 is made up of 14 amino acids. Germline V gives CDR1 SNHLY, CDR2 FYNNEI. The CDR3 spells CASKVGRVQETQYF. CDR3 coding DNA: TGTGCCAGCAAGGTCGGCAGGGTTCAAGAGACCCAGTACTTC.

The gene calls are TRBV3-1 (or the pseudogene TRBV3-2) and TRBJ2-5; 9 bases agree with TRBD1. Germline lookup yields CDR1 LGHDT and CDR2 YNNKEL (reference sequence). The CDR3 spans 15 residues. Unmatched junction bases numbered 10, after V lost 6 bases and J lost 5 bases. The CDR3, as DNA: TGTGCCAGCAGTCGAACAGGGGGCCTTTCCGAGACCCAGTACTTC. It translates to CASSRTGGLSETQYF.

The rearrangement links TRBV12-5 to TRBJ2-3; tentatively, D is TRBD2 (6 bases). The germline V and J ends were trimmed by 1 base and 6 bases, with 11 bases remaining between them. The CDR3 runs 14 residues. Germline CDR1 LGHNT, CDR2 FRNRAP. As DNA, the CDR3 is TGTGCTAGTGGTTTGGGTGACAGCGGGGATACGCAGTATTTT. Translated, it gives CASGLGDSGDTQYF.

The chain combines TRBV27 with TRBJ1-4; 9 bases are a match to TRBD1. Trimming took 0 bases from V and 5 from J; bases not matched to a gene: 1. Per germline, CDR1 MNHEY and CDR2 SMNVEV (reference sequence). The CDR3 spans 15 residues. The CDR3 DNA is TGTGCCAGCAGTTTATCCGGGACAGGGAATGAAAAACTGTTTTTT. Translation: CASSLSGTGNEKLFF.

V and J are TRBV11-2 and TRBJ2-1, with 8 bases lining up with TRBD2. The CDR3 length is 17 residues. Trimming removed 1 base from V and 10 bases from J; junction bases left unmatched: 15. Germline V gene lookup returns CDR1 SGHAT and CDR2 FQNNGV. The CDR3 DNA reads TGTGCCAGCAGCTTAGTCCGGACGGGAGGGACTACACAGGAGCAGTTCTTC. It specifies CASSLVRTGGTTQEQFF.

This clone was recorded once. V and J are TRBV11-3 and TRBJ2-2; D is perhaps TRBD1 (6 bases). Trimming removed 4 bases at V and 4 bases at J, with 13 bases between. CDR1 is SGHNT and CDR2 is YENEEA in the germline V gene. This CDR3 is 15 amino acids long. CDR3 in DNA: TGTGCCAGCAGCTCAGGACAGACTTCCACCGGGGAGCTGTTTTTT. Protein sequence: CASSSGQTSTGELFF.

CDR3 region: CASSVIRDTYNEQFF. DNA of the CDR3: TGTGCCAGCAGCGTAATCCGGGACACCTACAATGAGCAGTTCTTC. The J gene is TRBJ2-1, the V gene TRBV7-2; a possible D gene is TRBD1 (6 bases). CDR1 is SGHTA, CDR2 FQGNSA, per germline. V was cut by 5 bases and J by 2 bases, with 13 bases left in between. The length of the CDR3 is 15 residues.

This chain uses TRBV4-1 with TRBJ1-1; D is undetermined. Germline V CDR1 and CDR2: MGHRA, YSYEKL. The CDR3 is 12 residues long. Deletions cut 4 bases from V and 7 bases from J, with 10 bases between. CDR3 sequence reads: CASSRGGSEAFF. Here the CDR3 DNA reads TGCGCCAGCAGCCGTGGCGGGAGTGAAGCTTTCTTT.

The chain employs TRBV29-1 and TRBJ1-5; maybe TRBD1 (6 bases). Germline V lookup: CDR1 SQVTM, CDR2 ANQGSEA. The CDR3 covers 18 residues. V was cut by 0 bases and J by 5 bases, with 23 bases left in between. Written as DNA, the CDR3 is TGCAGCGTTGAAGATCACACAGGGACAACGCCAGAGGATCAGCCCCAGCATTTT. Its translation is CSVEDHTGTTPEDQPQHF.

This chain connects TRBV3-1 (or the pseudogene TRBV3-2) to TRBJ2-3, with 11 bases that match TRBD2. V was clipped by 1 base and J by 9 bases; unmatched bases: 9. Germline V gene sequence: CDR1 LGHDT, CDR2 YNNKEL (reference sequence). This CDR3 region has 16 residues. CDR3 DNA sequence: TGTGCCAGCAGCCAAGCTGGAGCTAGCGGGGGGAAGACGCAGTATTTT. Its translation is CASSQAGASGGKTQYF.

This sequence joins TRBV5-4 and TRBJ2-7; D is possibly TRBD2 (6 bases). Germline V gives CDR1 SGHNT, CDR2 YYREEE (reference sequence). V gave up 2 bases and J gave up 6 bases, with 18 bases separating them. The CDR3 sequence is 15 residues long. CDR3 in DNA: TGTGCCAGCAGCTTATCCCAGCGGGTAATTAGCGAGCAGTACTTC. Encoded protein: CASSLSQRVISEQYF.

This sequence joins TRBV7-2 and TRBJ2-7; D may be TRBD1 (5 bases). Germline V gene lookup returns CDR1 SGHTA and CDR2 FQGNSA. Trimming took off 4 bases at V and 2 bases at J, with 18 bases between the two ends. The CDR3 consists of 16 residues. CDR3 region: CASSSRRQGKTYEQYF. The CDR3 DNA reads TGTGCCAGCAGCTCGAGACGGCAGGGAAAAACCTACGAGCAGTACTTC.

This sequence joins TRBV19 and TRBJ1-4; D is perhaps TRBD1 (6 bases). V lost 6 bases, J lost 1 base, and 18 bases lay in between. Germline V gives CDR1 LNHDA, CDR2 SQIVND (reference sequence). The CDR3 is 17 amino acids. CDR3 nucleotides: TGTGCCAGTAGCCTAAGGACAGCCCTCGAAACTAATGAAAAACTGTTTTTT. It is translated as CASSLRTALETNEKLFF.

J is TRBJ1-1 and V is TRBV7-9, with D unclear. CDR1 is SEHNR, CDR2 FQNEAQ, per germline (reference sequence). The CDR3 has 14 residues. V was cut by 2 bases and J by 1 base, with 8 bases left in between. In DNA form, the CDR3 reads TGTGCCAGCAGCTTACAGGCGGGGAACACTGAAGCTTTCTTT. As protein: CASSLQAGNTEAFF. The full variable domain, with the rest looked up from reference TRBV7-9 and TRBJ1-1, is DTGVSQNPRHKITKRGQNVTFRCDPISEHNRLYWYRQTLGQGPEFLTYFQNEAQLEKSRLLSDRFSAERPKGSFSTLEIQRTEQGDSAMYLCASSLQAGNTEAFFGQGTRLTVV.

This clone has a handful of counts. The rearrangement uses TRBV7-9 and TRBJ2-7, with 10 bases matching TRBD2. Trimming cost V 4 bases and J 3 bases; bases outside gene matches: 12. Germline V gives CDR1 SEHNR, CDR2 FQNEAQ (reference sequence). The CDR3 has 17 amino acids. CDR3 sequence reads: CASSSRGGAGGVYEQYF. In nucleotides, the CDR3 is TGTGCCAGCAGCTCCCGGGGAGGAGCGGGGGGGGTCTACGAGCAGTACTTC.

This clone was seen a handful of times. CDR3 loop: CASSPERGLNEQFF. In DNA, the CDR3 is TGTGCCAGCAGCCCGGAACGGGGATTGAATGAGCAGTTCTTC. The chain has TRBV6-4 and TRBJ2-1; possible D gene TRBD2, 5 bases. This CDR3 has 14 amino acids. V was pared by 6 bases and J by 7 bases, with 16 bases between. Germline V gene sequence: CDR1 MRHNA, CDR2 SNTAGT.

The chain employs TRBV25-1 and TRBJ2-7, with D possibly being TRBD2 (5 bases). The CDR3 is 12 amino acids. Germline V CDR1 and CDR2: MGHDK, SYGVNS. V dropped 5 bases and J dropped 0 bases, with 5 bases sitting between them. The CDR3 region is CASSRDSYEQYF. CDR3 nucleotides: TGTGCCAGCAGTCGGGACTCCTACGAGCAGTACTTC.